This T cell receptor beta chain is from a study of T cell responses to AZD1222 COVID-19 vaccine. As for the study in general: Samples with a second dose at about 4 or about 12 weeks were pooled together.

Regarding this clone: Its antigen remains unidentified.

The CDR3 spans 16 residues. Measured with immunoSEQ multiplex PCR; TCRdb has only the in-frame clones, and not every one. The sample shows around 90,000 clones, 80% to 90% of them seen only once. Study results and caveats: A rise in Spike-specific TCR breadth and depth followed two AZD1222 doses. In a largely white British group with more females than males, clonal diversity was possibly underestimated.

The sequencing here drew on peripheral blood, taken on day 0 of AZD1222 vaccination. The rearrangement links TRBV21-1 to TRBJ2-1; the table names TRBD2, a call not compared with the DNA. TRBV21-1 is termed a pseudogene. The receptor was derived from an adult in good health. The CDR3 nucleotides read TGTGCCAGCAGCAAGAGACTAGCGGGAGGGCCGAATGAGCAGTTCTTC. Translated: CASSKRLAGGPNEQFF.